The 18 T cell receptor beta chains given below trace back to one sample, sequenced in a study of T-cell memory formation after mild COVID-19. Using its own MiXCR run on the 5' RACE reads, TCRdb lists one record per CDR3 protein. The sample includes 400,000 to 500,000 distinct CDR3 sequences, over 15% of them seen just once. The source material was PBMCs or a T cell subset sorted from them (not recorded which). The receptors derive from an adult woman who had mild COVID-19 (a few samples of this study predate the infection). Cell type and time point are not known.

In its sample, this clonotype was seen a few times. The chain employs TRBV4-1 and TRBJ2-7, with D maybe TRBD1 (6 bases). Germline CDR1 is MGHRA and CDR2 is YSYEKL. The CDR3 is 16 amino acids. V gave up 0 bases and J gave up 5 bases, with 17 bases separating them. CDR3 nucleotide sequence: TGCGCCAGCAGCCAAGAGCCTGGACAGTATAAAAACGAGCAGTACTTC. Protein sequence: CASSQEPGQYKNEQYF.

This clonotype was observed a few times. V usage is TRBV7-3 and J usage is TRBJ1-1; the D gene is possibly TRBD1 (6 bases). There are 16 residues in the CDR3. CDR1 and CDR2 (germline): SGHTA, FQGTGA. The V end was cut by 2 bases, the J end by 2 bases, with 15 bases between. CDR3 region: CASSLGGGPTNTEAFF. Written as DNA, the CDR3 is TGTGCCAGCAGCTTAGGCGGGGGCCCGACTAACACTGAAGCTTTCTTT.

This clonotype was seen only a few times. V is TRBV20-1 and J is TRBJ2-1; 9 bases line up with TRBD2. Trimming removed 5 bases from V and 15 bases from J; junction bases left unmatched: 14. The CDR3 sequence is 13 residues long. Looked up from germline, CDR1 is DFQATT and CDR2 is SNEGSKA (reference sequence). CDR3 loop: CSASSGITARGFF. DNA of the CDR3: TGCAGTGCTTCTAGCGGGATAACGGCCCGGGGGTTCTTC.

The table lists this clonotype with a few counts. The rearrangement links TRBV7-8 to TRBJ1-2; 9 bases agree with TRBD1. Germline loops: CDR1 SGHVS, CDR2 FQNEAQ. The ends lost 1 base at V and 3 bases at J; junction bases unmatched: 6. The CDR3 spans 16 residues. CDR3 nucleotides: TGTGCCAGCAGCTTAGAGGGACAGGGATATGACTATGGCTACACCTTC. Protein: CASSLEGQGYDYGYTF.

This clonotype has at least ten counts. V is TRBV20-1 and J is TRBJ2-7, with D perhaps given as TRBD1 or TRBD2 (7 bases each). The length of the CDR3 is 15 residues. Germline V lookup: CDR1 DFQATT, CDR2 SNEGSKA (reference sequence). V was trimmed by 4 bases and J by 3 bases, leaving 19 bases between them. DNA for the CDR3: TGCAGTGCTACCCCCGGGGAGGGGGCGGGCTACGAGCAGTACTTC. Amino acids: CSATPGEGAGYEQYF.

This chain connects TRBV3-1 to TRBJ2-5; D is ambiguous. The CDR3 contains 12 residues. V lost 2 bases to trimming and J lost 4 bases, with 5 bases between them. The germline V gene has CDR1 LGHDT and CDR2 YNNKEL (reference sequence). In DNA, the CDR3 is TGTGCCAGCAGCCAAATTGGAGAGACCCAGTACTTC. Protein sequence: CASSQIGETQYF.

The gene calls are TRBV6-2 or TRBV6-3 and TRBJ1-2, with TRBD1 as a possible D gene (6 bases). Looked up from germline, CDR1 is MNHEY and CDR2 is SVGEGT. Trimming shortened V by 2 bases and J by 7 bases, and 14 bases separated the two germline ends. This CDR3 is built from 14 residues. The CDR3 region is CASSYGGRVGGYTF. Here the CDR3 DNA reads TGTGCCAGCAGTTACGGGGGCAGGGTCGGTGGCTACACCTTC.

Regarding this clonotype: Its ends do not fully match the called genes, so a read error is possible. This CDR3 reads CASSLSRQGGPAGTSARNIQYF. The CDR3, as DNA: TGTGCCAGCAGTTTATCCCGACAGGGGGGCCCGGCTGGGACTTCGGCCAGAAACATTCAGTACTTC. The V and J genes are TRBV27 and TRBJ2-4; 9 nucleotides line up with TRBD1. This CDR3 spans 22 amino acids. Germline V CDR1 and CDR2: MNHEY, SMNVEV (reference sequence).

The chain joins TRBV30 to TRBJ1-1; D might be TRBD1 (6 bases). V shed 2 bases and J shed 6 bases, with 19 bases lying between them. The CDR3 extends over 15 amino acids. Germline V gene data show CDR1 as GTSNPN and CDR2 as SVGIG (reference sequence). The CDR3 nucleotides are TGTGCCTGGAGTAGGGGGGTAGGGGGGTCTTCTGAAGCTTTCTTT. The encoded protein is CAWSRGVGGSSEAFF.

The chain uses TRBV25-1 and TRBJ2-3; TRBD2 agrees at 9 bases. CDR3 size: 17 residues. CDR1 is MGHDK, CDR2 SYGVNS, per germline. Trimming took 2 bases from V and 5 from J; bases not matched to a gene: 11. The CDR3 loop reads CASSEHGSGGEEDTQYF. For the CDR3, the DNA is TGTGCCAGCAGTGAACACGGTAGCGGGGGTGAGGAAGATACGCAGTATTTT. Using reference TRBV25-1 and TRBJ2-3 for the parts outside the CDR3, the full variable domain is EADIYQTPRYLVIGTGKKITLECSQTMGHDKMYWYQQDPGMELHLIHYSYGVNSTEKGDLSSESTVSRIRTEHFPLTLESARPSHTSQYLCASSEHGSGGEEDTQYFGPGTRLTVL.

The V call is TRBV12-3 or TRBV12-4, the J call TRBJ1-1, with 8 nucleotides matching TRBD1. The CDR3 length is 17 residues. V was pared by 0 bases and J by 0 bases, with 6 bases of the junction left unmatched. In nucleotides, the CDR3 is TGTGCCAGCAGTTTAGCCCACAGGGGGGGATTGAACACTGAAGCTTTCTTT. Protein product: CASSLAHRGGLNTEAFF.

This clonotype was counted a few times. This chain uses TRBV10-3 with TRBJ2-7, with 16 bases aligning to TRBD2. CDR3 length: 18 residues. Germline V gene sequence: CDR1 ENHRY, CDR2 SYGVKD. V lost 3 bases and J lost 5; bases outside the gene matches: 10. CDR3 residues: CAISDPGLAGGPVNEQYF. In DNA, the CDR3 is TGTGCCATCAGTGACCCGGGACTAGCGGGAGGGCCGGTCAACGAGCAGTACTTC.

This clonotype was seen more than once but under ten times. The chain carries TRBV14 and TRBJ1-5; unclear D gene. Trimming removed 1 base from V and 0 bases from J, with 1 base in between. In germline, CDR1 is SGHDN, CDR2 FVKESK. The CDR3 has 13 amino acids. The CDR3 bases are TGTGCCAGCAGCCAAGCTAGCAATCAGCCCCAGCATTTT. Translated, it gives CASSQASNQPQHF.

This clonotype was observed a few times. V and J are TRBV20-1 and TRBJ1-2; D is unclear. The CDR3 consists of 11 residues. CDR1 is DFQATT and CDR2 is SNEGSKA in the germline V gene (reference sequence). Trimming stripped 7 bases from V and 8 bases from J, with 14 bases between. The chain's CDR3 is CSGLLGPGYTF. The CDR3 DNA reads TGCAGTGGCTTGCTCGGCCCGGGCTACACCTTC.

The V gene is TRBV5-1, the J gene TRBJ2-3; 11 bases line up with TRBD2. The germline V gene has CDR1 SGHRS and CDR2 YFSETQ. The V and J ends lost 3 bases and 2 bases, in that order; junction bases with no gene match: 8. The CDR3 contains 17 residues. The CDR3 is CASSSMTSGASTDTQYF. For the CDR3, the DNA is TGCGCCAGCAGCTCCATGACTAGCGGGGCTTCCACAGATACGCAGTATTTT.

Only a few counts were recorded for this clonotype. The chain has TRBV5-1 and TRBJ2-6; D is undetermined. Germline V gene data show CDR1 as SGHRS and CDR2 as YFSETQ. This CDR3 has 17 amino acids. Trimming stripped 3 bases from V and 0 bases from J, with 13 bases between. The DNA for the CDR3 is TGCGCCAGCAGCTCATTGACCGCTAGCTCTGGGGCCAACGTCCTGACTTTC. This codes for CASSSLTASSGANVLTF.

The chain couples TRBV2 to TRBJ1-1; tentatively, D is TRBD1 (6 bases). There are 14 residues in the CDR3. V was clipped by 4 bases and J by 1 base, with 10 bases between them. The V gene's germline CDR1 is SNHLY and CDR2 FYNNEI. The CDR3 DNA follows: TGTGCCAGCAGTGCCTGGGACAAGAACACTGAAGCTTTCTTT. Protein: CASSAWDKNTEAFF.

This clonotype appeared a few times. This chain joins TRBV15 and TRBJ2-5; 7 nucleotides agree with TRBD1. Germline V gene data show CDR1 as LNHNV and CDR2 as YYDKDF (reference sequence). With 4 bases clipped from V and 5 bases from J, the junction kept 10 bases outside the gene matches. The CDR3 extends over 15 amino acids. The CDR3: CATSIRDSQSETQYF. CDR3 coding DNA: TGTGCCACCAGCATCCGGGACAGCCAATCCGAGACCCAGTACTTC.